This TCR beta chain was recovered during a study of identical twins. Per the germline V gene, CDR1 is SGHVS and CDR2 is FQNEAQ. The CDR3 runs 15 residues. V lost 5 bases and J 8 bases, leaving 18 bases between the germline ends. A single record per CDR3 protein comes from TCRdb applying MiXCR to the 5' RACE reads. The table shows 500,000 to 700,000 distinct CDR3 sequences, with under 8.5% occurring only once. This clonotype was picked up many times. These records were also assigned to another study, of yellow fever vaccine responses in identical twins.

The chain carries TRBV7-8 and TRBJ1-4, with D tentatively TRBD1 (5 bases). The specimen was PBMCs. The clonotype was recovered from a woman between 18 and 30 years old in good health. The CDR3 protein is CASSPQGMANEKLFF. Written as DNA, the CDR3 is TGTGCCAGCAGCCCCCAGGGTATGGCGAACGAAAAACTGTTTTTT.